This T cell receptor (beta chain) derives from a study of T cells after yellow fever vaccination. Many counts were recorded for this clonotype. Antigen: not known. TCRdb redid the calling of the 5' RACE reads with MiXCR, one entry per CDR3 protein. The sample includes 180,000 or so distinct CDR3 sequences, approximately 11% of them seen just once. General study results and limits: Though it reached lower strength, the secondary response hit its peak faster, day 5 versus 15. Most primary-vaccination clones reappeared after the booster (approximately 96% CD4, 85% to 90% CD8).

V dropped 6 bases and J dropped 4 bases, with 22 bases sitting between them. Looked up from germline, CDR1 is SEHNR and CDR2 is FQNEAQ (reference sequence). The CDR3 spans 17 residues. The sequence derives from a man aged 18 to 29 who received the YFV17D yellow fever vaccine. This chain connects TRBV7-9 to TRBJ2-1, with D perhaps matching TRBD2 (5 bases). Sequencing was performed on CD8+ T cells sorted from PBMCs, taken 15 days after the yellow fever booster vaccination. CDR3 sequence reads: CASSSVRPGILYNEQFF. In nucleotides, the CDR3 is TGTGCCAGCAGTTCAGTAAGGCCCGGGATACTATACAATGAGCAGTTCTTC.